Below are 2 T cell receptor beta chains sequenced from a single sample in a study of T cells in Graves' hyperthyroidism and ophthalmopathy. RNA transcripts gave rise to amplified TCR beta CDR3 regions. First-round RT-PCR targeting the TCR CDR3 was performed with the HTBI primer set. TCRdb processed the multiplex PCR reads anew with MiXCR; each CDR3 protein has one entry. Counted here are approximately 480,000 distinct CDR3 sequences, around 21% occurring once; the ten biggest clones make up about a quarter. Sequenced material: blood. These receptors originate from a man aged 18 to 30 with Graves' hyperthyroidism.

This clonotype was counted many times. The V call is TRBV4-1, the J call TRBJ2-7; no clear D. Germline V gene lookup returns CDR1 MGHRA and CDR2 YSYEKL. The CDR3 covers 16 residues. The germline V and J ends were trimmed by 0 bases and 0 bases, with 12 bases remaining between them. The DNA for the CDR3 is TGCGCCAGCAGCCAAGATAGGGCAGCCGGCTCCTACGAGCAGTACTTC. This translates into CASSQDRAAGSYEQYF.

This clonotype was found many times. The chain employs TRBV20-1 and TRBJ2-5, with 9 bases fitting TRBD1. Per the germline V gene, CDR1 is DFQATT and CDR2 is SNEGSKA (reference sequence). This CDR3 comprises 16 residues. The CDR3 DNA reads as TGCAGCACACGACACTTAGACAGGGGGTATCTGGAGACCCAGTACTTC. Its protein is CSTRHLDRGYLETQYF.